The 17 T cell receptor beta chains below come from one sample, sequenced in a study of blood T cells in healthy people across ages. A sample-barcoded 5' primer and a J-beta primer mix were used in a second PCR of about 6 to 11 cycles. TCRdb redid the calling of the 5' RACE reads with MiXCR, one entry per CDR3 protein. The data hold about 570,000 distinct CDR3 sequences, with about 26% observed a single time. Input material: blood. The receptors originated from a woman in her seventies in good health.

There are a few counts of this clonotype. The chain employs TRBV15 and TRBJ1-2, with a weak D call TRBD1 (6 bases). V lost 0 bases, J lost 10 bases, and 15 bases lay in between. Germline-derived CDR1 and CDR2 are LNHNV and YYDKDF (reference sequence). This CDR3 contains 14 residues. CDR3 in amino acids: CATSRDYGDIAYTF. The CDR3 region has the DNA TGTGCCACCAGCAGAGATTACGGGGACATCGCCTACACCTTC.

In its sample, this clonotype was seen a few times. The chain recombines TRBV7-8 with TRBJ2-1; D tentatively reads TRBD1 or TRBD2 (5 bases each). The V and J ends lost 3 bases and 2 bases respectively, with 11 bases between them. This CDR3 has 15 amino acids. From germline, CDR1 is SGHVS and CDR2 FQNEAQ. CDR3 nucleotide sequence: TGTGCCAGCAGCTTTGGGACGGGACCCTACAATGAGCAGTTCTTC. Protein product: CASSFGTGPYNEQFF. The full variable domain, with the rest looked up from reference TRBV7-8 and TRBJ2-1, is GAGVSQSPRYKVAKRGQDVALRCDPISGHVSLFWYQQALGQGPEFLTYFQNEAQLDKSGLPSDRFFAERPEGSVSTLKIQRTQQEDSAVYLCASSFGTGPYNEQFFGPGTRLTVL.

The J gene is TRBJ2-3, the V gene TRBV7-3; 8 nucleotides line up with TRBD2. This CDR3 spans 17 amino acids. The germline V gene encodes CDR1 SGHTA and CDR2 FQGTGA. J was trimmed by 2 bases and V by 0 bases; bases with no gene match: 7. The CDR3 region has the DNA TGTGCCAGCAGCTTAACTCTAGCGGGTCCAATCACAGATACGCAGTATTTT. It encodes CASSLTLAGPITDTQYF.

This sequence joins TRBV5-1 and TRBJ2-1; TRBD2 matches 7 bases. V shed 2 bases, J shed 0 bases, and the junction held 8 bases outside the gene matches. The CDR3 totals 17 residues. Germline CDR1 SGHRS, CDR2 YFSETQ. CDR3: CASSFASGAFSYNEQFF. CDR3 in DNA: TGCGCCAGCAGCTTCGCTAGCGGTGCCTTCTCCTACAATGAGCAGTTCTTC. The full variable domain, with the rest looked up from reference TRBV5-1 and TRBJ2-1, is KAGVTQTPRYLIKTRGQQVTLSCSPISGHRSVSWYQQTPGQGLQFLFEYFSETQRNKGNFPGRFSGRQFSNSRSEMNVSTLELGDSALYLCASSFASGAFSYNEQFFGPGTRLTVL.

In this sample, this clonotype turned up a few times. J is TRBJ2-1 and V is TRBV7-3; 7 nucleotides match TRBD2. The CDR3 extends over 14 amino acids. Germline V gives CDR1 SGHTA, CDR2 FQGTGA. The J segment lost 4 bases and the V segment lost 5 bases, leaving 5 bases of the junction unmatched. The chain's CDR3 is CASSQGLLYNEQFF. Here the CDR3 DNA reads TGTGCCAGCAGCCAGGGACTACTATACAATGAGCAGTTCTTC. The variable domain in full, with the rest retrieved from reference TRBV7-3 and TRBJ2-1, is GAGVSQTPSNKVTEKGKYVELRCDPISGHTALYWYRQSLGQGPEFLIYFQGTGAADDSGLPNDRFFAVRPEGSVSTLKIQRTERGDSAVYLCASSQGLLYNEQFFGPGTRLTVL.

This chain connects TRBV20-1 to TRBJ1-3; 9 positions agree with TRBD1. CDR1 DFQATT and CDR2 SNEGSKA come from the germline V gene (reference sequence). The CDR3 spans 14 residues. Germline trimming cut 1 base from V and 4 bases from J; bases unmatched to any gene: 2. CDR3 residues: CSARAGQGGNTIYF. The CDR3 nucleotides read TGCAGTGCTAGAGCGGGACAGGGAGGAAACACCATATATTTT.

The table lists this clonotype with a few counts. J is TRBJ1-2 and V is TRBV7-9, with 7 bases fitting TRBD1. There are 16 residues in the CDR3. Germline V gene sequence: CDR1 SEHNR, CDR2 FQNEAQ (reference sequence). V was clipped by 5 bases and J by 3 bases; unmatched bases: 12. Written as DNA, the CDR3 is TGTGCCAGCAGCCTAGGGGGGACAGCGGTCGACTATGGCTACACCTTC. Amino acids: CASSLGGTAVDYGYTF.

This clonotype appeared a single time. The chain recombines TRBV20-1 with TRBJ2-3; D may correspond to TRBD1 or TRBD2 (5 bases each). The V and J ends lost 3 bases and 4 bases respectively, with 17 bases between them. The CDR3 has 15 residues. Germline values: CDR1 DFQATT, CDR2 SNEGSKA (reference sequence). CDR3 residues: CSASSRDGGADTQYF. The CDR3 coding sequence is TGCAGTGCTAGTAGTCGGGACGGTGGCGCAGATACGCAGTATTTT.

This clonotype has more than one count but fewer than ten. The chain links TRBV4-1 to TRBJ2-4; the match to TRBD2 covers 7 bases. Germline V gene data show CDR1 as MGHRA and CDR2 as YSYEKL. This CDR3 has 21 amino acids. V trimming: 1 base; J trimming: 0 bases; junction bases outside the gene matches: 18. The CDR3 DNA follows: TGCGCCAGCAGCCAAGGCTCGGTAGCGGGTCGACTTAGACTAGCCAAAAACATTCAGTACTTC. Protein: CASSQGSVAGRLRLAKNIQYF.

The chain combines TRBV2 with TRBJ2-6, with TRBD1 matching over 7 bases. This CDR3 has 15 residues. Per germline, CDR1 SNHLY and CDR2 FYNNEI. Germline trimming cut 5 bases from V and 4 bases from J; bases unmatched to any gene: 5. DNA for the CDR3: TGTGCCAGCAGTCATCCCAGGGGGGGGGCCAACGTCCTGACTTTC. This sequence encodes CASSHPRGGANVLTF.

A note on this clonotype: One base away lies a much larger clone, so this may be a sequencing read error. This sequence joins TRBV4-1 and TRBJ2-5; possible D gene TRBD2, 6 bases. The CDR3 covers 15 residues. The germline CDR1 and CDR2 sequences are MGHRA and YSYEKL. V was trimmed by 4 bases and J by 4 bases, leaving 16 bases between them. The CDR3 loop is CASSRQLAARETQYF. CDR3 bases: TGCGCCAGCAGCCGCCAACTAGCAGCTCGAGAGACCCAGTACTTC.

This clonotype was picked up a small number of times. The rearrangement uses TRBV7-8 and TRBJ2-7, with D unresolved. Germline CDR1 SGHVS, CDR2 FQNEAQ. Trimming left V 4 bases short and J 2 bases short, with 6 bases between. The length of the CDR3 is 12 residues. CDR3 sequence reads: CASSSPTYEQYF. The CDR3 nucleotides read TGTGCCAGCAGCTCGCCAACCTACGAGCAGTACTTC. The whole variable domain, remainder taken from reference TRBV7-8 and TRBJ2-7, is GAGVSQSPRYKVAKRGQDVALRCDPISGHVSLFWYQQALGQGPEFLTYFQNEAQLDKSGLPSDRFFAERPEGSVSTLKIQRTQQEDSAVYLCASSSPTYEQYFGPGTRLTVT.

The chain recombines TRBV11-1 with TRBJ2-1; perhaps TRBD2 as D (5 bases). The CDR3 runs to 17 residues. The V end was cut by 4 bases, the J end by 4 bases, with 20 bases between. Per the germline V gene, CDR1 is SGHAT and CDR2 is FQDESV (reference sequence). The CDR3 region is CASSSRPGCTGYNEQFF. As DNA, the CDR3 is TGTGCCAGCAGCTCCCGTCCGGGATGCACGGGTTACAATGAGCAGTTCTTC.

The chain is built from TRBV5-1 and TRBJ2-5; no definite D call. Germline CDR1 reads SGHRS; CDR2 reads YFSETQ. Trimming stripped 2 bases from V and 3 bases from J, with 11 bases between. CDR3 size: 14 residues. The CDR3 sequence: CASSFQSSEETQYF. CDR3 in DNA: TGCGCCAGCAGCTTCCAGTCCAGCGAAGAGACCCAGTACTTC.

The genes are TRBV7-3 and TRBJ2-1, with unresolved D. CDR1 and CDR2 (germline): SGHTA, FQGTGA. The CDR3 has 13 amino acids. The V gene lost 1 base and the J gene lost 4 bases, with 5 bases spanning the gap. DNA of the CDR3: TGTGCCAGCAGCTTAATGGGTTACAATGAGCAGTTCTTC. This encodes CASSLMGYNEQFF. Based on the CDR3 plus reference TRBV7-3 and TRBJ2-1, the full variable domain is GAGVSQTPSNKVTEKGKYVELRCDPISGHTALYWYRQSLGQGPEFLIYFQGTGAADDSGLPNDRFFAVRPEGSVSTLKIQRTERGDSAVYLCASSLMGYNEQFFGPGTRLTVL.

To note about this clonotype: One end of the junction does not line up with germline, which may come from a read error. CDR3 sequence reads: CACSRTDRAYGYTF. DNA of the CDR3: TGTGCCTGCAGTCGCACCGACAGGGCCTATGGCTACACCTTC. The chain uses TRBV6-5 and TRBJ1-2; TRBD1 agrees at 7 bases. CDR1 MNHEY and CDR2 SVGAGI come from the germline V gene. This CDR3 region has 14 residues.

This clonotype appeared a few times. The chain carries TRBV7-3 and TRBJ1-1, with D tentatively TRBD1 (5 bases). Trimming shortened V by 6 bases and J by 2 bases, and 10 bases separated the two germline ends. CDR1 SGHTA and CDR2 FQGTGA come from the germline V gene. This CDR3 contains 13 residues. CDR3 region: CASRADTNTEAFF. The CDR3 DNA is TGTGCCAGCAGAGCGGACACAAACACTGAAGCTTTCTTT.